What follows are 11 T cell receptor beta chains derived from one specimen sequenced in a study of T cell repertoires in cytomegalovirus infection. TCRdb used MiXCR to reprocess the reads, holding one entry per CDR3 protein. The table records fewer than 70,000 distinct CDR3 sequences, under 30% of them present only once. These receptors have no known antigen. The material sequenced was CD8+ T cells from cultured PBMCs, taken from culture after CMV antigen stimulation. All receptors come from a human donor in good health (CMV status not recorded). Some clones in this sample may be carry-over from other donors' samples.

V is TRBV20-1 and J is TRBJ2-7, with TRBD1 matching 7 bases. Trimming removed 2 bases from V and 1 base from J; junction bases left unmatched: 5. Germline CDR1 and CDR2: DFQATT and SNEGSKA (reference sequence). The CDR3 consists of 14 residues. The CDR3 nucleotides read TGCAGTGCTAGAAACGACAGGGAATCCTACGAGCAGTACTTC. It encodes CSARNDRESYEQYF.

This clonotype came up many times. The J gene is TRBJ1-1, the V gene TRBV25-1, with D perhaps matching TRBD1 (5 bases). The germline V gene encodes CDR1 MGHDK and CDR2 SYGVNS. CDR3 length equals 14 residues. V was shortened by 8 bases and J by 1 base, with 14 bases between the two germline ends. The CDR3 DNA sequence: TGTGCCAGCCAAGGCGGGGCCCGGAACACTGAAGCTTTCTTT. Its translation is CASQGGARNTEAFF.

The rearrangement joins TRBV28 to TRBJ1-5; 7 bases agree with TRBD1. V shed 2 bases and J 5 bases; nucleotides not matched to a gene: 6. The CDR3 spans 15 residues. Germline V lookup: CDR1 MDHEN, CDR2 SYDVKM. CDR3 DNA sequence: TGTGCCAGCAGTTTAATACAGGGGCGAGATCAGCCCCAGCATTTT. Residues: CASSLIQGRDQPQHF.

The chain links TRBV11-3 to TRBJ2-5, with 10 bases matching TRBD1. CDR3 size: 16 residues. The V and J ends lost 5 bases and 1 base, in that order; junction bases with no gene match: 7. CDR1 is SGHNT, CDR2 YENEEA, per germline. CDR3 sequence reads: CASSRGQGNFQETQYF. DNA for the CDR3: TGTGCCAGCAGCCGGGGACAGGGGAATTTCCAAGAGACCCAGTACTTC.

This clonotype was counted ten times or more. This chain joins TRBV6-1 and TRBJ2-3; the D is unclear. The CDR3 length is 11 residues. Germline CDR1 is MNHNS and CDR2 is SASEGT. The V and J ends lost 5 bases and 2 bases respectively, with 2 bases between them. The CDR3, as DNA: TGTGCCAGCAGTAACACAGATACGCAGTATTTT. Its protein is CASSNTDTQYF.

This clonotype was seen repeatedly, ten times or more. The gene calls are TRBV6-5 and TRBJ1-1; 9 bases map to TRBD1. The CDR3 loop spans 14 amino acids. The ends lost 5 bases at V and 1 base at J; junction bases unmatched: 2. Germline V lookup: CDR1 MNHEY, CDR2 SVGAGI. The CDR3 DNA follows: TGTGCCAGCAGTCCGGGACAGGGGAACACTGAAGCTTTCTTT. Protein sequence: CASSPGQGNTEAFF.

The table lists this clonotype with many counts. The chain combines TRBV24-1 with TRBJ1-5; 9 positions match TRBD1. The J segment lost 6 bases and the V segment lost 4 bases, leaving 6 bases of the junction unmatched. Germline-derived CDR1 and CDR2 are KGHDR and SFDVKD. The CDR3 is 15 residues long. As DNA, the CDR3 is TGTGCCACCAGTGACCCTACAGGGGGCAGTCAGCCCCAGCATTTT. This sequence encodes CATSDPTGGSQPQHF.

This clonotype was detected many times. This chain connects TRBV7-2 to TRBJ1-1, with D perhaps TRBD1 (6 bases). V lost 5 bases, J lost 4 bases, and 14 bases lay in between. The CDR3 runs 14 residues. CDR1 is SGHTA, CDR2 FQGNSA, per germline. This CDR3 reads CASSAGGWGTEAFF. The CDR3 coding sequence is TGTGCCAGCAGCGCCGGGGGCTGGGGCACTGAAGCTTTCTTT.

The chain uses TRBV3-1 and TRBJ1-2; no firm D call. Trimming left V 5 bases short and J 6 bases short, with 16 bases between. CDR3 length: 14 amino acids. Germline values: CDR1 LGHDT, CDR2 YNNKEL (reference sequence). CDR3 in amino acids: CASSARPLQDGYTF. The CDR3 nucleotides are TGTGCCAGCAGCGCCAGGCCTCTTCAGGATGGCTACACCTTC.

This clonotype was seen many times. CDR3 nucleotides: TGTGCCAGCAGTCCCTCTATAGCCGGGCGGGGGGAGACCCAGTACTTC. Translation: CASSPSIAGRGETQYF. The chain carries TRBV12-3 or TRBV12-4 and TRBJ2-5; the match to TRBD2 covers 7 bases. V shed 5 bases and J 5 bases; nucleotides not matched to a gene: 14. The CDR3 spans 16 residues.

The V and J genes are TRBV6-2 or TRBV6-3 and TRBJ2-1; possible D gene TRBD1, 6 bases. The germline gives CDR1 MNHEY, CDR2 SVGEGT. This CDR3 contains 14 residues. The ends were cut back, 7 bases at V and 6 bases at J, with 16 bases in the middle. The CDR3 region is CASTTTGRGNEQFF. The CDR3 DNA is TGTGCCAGCACCACAACCGGCAGGGGCAATGAGCAGTTCTTC.